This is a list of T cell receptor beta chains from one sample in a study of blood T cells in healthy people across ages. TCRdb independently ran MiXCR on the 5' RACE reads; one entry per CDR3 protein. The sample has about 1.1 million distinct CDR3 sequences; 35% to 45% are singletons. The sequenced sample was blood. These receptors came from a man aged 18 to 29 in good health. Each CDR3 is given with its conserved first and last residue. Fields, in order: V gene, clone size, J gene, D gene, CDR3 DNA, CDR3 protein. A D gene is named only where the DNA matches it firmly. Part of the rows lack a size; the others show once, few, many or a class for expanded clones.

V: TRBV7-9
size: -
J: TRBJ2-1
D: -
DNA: TGTGCCAGCAGCCTGATTGGGGGCACTTTTTCCTACAATGAGCAGTTCTTC
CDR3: CASSLIGGTFSYNEQFF

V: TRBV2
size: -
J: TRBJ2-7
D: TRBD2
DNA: TGTGCCAGCAGGGCAACGCGGGGGAATTACAATGAGCAGTACTTC
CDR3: CASRATRGNYNEQYF

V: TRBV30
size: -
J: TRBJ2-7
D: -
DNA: TGTGCCTGGAGTAGGGGGGGTCCCTACGAGCAGTACTTC
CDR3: CAWSRGGPYEQYF

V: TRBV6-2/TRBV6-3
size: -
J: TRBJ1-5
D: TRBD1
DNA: TGTGCCAGCAGTCGAAGACAGGGAACGGGCAATCAGCCCCAGCATTTT
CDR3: CASSRRQGTGNQPQHF

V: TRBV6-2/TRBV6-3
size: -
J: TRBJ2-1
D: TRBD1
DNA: TGTGCCAGCAGTCCCCTTGGACAGGGGGAAGACAATGAGCAGTTCTTC
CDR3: CASSPLGQGEDNEQFF

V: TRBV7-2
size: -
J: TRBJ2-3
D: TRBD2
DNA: TGTGCCAGCAGCTTCCGCCTAGCGGGGAGCACAGATACGCAGTATTTT
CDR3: CASSFRLAGSTDTQYF

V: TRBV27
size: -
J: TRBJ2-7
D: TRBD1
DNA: TGTGCCAGCAGTTCGGACAGGTCGGGGTACGAGCAGTACTTC
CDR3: CASSSDRSGYEQYF

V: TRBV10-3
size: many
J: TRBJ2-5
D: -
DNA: TGTGCCATCAGTGCGGGCGAGACCCAGTACTTC
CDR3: CAISAGETQYF

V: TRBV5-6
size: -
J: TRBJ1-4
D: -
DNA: TGTGCCAGCAGCCCAGGGGCGGGCGAAAAACTGTTTTTT
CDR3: CASSPGAGEKLFF

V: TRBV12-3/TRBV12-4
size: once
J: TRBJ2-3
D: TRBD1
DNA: TGTGCCAGCAGTTTCGGACAGGGGGGGAGAGATACGCAGTATTTT
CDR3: CASSFGQGGRDTQYF

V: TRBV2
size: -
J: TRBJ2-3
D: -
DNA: TGTGCCAGCTGCCTAAGTGCAGAGACGCAGTATTTT
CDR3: CASCLSAETQYF

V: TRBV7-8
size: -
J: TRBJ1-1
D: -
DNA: TGTGCCAGCAGCCCGCGACCGGTGGACACTGAAGCTTTCTTT
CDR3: CASSPRPVDTEAFF

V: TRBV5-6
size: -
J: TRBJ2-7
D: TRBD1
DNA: TGTGCCAGCAGCCCCGGGACAGGGCTTGGCTACGAGCAGTACTTC
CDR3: CASSPGTGLGYEQYF

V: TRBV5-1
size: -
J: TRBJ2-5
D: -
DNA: TGCGCCAGCAGCTCAAGGGGGGTCAACGCGGCCAATGAGCAGTACTTC
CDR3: CASSSRGVNAANEQYF

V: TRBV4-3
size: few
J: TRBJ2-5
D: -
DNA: TGCGCCAGCAGCCAAGATGTGGGTCTCCAAGAGACCCAGTACTTC
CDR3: CASSQDVGLQETQYF

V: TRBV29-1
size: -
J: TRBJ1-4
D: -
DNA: TGCAGCGTTGCGGAGAGGGGGGAAAAACTGTTTTTT
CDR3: CSVAERGEKLFF

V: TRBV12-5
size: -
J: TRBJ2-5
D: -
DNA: TGTGCTAGTGGTTTGGCGGGGCCGCAAGAGACCCAGTACTTC
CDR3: CASGLAGPQETQYF

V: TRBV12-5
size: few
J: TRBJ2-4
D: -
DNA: TGTGCTACCCTCGACGACAGGATGAAAGCCAAAAACATTCAGTACTTC
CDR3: CATLDDRMKAKNIQYF

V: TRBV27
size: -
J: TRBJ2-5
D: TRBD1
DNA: TGTGCCAGCAGTCGACAGGGAGAGACCCAGTACTTC
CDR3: CASSRQGETQYF

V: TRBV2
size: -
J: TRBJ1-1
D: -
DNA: TGTGCCAGCGGTAAAGACGGAAACACTGAAGCTTTCTTT
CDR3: CASGKDGNTEAFF

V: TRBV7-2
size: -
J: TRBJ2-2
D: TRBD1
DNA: TGTGCCAGCAGCTGGCCGGGACAGAGTCCGAACACCGGGGAGCTGTTTTTT
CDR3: CASSWPGQSPNTGELFF

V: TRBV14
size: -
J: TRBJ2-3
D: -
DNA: TGTGCCAGCAGCCACTCCCGAGACTCTAGTATAGATACGCAGTATTTT
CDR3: CASSHSRDSSIDTQYF

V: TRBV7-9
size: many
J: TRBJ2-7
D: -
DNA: TGTGCCAGCACCCCGACAGACTCCTACGAGCAGTACTTC
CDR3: CASTPTDSYEQYF

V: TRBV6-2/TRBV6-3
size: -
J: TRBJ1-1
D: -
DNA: TGTGCCAGCAGTCAAAACAGGGAGGTCGAAGCTTTCTTT
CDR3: CASSQNREVEAFF

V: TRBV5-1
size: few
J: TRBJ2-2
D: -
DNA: TGCGCCAGCAGCTTGCGGACTTTGGGGACCGGGGAGCTGTTTTTT
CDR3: CASSLRTLGTGELFF

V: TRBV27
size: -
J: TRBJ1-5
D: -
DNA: TGTGCCTCTGGCTGGGACTACAATCAGCCCCAGCATTTT
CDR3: CASGWDYNQPQHF

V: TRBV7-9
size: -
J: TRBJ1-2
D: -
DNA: TGTGCCAGCAGCTTTGGGCAGGGAGACGACTCGAGCTACACCTTC
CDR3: CASSFGQGDDSSYTF

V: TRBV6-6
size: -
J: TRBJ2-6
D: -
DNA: TGTGCCAGCAGTGCCTCTAACTCTGGGGCCAACGTCCTGACTTTC
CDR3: CASSASNSGANVLTF

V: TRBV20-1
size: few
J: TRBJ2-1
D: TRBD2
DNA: TGCAGTGCTAGAGTCGGGGGGGCCGGGAATGAGCAGTTCTTC
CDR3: CSARVGGAGNEQFF

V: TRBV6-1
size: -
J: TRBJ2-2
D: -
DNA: TGTGCCAGCAGTCCCTTAGGACAGGGGGAGCTGTTTTTT
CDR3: CASSPLGQGELFF

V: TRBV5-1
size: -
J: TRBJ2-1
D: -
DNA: TGCGCCAGCAGCTCCGAAAACAATGAGCAGTTCTTC
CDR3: CASSSENNEQFF

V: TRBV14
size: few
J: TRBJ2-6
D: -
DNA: TGTGCCAGCAGCAAGGGTACTGGGGCCAACGTCCTGACTTTC
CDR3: CASSKGTGANVLTF

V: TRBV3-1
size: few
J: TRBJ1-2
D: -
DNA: TGTGCCAGCAGCCAAGTAGCTTCCTATGGCTACACCTTC
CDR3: CASSQVASYGYTF

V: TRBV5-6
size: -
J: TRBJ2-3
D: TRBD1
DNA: TGTGCCAGCAGCAAACAGGGGGCGCGAGTCACAGATACGCAGTATTTT
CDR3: CASSKQGARVTDTQYF

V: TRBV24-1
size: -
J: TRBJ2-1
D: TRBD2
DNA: TGTGCCACCAGTGACTTGAGCGGGGGCCCTAGGGGTGAGCAGTTCTTC
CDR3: CATSDLSGGPRGEQFF

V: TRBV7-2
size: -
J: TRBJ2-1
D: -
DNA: TGTGCCAGCAGCTTAGTACAGGAACCGGTAAATGAGCAGTTCTTC
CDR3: CASSLVQEPVNEQFF

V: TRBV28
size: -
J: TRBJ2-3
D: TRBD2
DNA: TGTGCCAGCAGTTTACCAGCGGGGGGGATCACAGATACGCAGTATTTT
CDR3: CASSLPAGGITDTQYF

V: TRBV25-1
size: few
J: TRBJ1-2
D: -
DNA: TGTGCCAGCACTGACGGGGGAGGATATGGCTACACCTTC
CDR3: CASTDGGGYGYTF

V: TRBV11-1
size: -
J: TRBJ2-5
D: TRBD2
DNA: TGTGCCAGCAGCCTGATGGGAGCGGGGTACCAAGAAACCCAGTACTTC
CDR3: CASSLMGAGYQETQYF